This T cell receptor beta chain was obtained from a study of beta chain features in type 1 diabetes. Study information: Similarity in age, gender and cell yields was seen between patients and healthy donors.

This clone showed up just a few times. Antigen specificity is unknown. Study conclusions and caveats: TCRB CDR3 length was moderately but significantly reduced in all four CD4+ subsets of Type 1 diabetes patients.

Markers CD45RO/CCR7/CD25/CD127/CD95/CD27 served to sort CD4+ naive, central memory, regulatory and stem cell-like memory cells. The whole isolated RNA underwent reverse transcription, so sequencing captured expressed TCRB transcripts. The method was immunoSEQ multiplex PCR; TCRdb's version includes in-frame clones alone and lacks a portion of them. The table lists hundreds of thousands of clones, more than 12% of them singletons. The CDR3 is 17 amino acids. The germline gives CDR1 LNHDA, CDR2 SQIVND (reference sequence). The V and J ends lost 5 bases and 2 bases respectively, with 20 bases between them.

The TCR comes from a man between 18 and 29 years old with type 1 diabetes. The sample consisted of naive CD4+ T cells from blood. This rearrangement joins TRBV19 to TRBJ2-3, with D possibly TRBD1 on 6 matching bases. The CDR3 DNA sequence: TGTGCCAGTAGTCCGCTCGGGACGAGGGGGACCACAGATACGCAGTATTTT. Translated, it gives CASSPLGTRGTTDTQYF.